This T cell receptor (beta chain) emerged from a study of blood T cell repertoires in COVID-19. Study-wide background: The cDNA or gDNA used as material had been derived from T cells, B-cell-depleted T cells, or PBMCs.

In the authors' workflow: The assay estimated nucleated cells by amplifying reference gene primers. Assay: immunoSEQ multiplex PCR; the TCRdb copy retains only in-frame clones and omits some. V and J calls plus clone size are reproduced from that table; the DNA served to infer D and trimming. The profile shows 100,000 to 120,000 clones, about 79% of them singletons. This clone occurred a few times. Looked up from germline, CDR1 is SGHTA and CDR2 is FQGNSA. Deletions cut 4 bases from V and 7 bases from J, with 8 bases between. The CDR3 is 11 amino acids. Sequenced sample: peripheral blood. The TCR sequence derives from a woman of 80 years or more with active or convalescent COVID-19. V and J are TRBV7-2 and TRBJ2-7; the D is unclear. In DNA, the CDR3 is TGTGCCAGCAGCTCGTATGTAGAGCAGTACTTC. Its translation is CASSSYVEQYF.